These T cell receptor beta chains were read from a single sample in a study of patients and donors after allogeneic stem cell transplantation. A single record per CDR3 protein comes from TCRdb applying MiXCR to the RT-PCR reads. The sample contains around 150,000 distinct CDR3 sequences, over 25% of which appear only once. Specimen: blood, either unsorted or a sorted T cell fraction (not recorded which). The source is a human donor who was either an allogeneic HSCT recipient or a stem cell or donor lymphocyte infusion donor (not recorded which). It is not recorded whose cells these are; they may come from a transplant donor. Both conserved end residues are part of each CDR3. The order of the fields is CDR3 DNA, CDR3 protein, clone size, J gene, D gene, V gene. D genes are given only for firm matches. A row's size may be missing; if present it is once, few, many or a size class.

CDR3 DNA: TGCGCCAGCAGTCTGTCGGACAAGGGCAAAAACATTCAGTACTTC; CDR3 protein: CASSLSDKGKNIQYF; clone size: -; J gene: TRBJ2-4; D gene: -; V gene: TRBV4-3
CDR3 DNA: TGTGCCAGCAGCTCCGGGACAGGGACCTACGAGCAGTACTTC; CDR3 protein: CASSSGTGTYEQYF; clone size: -; J gene: TRBJ2-7; D gene: TRBD1; V gene: TRBV13
CDR3 DNA: TGTGCCACCAGTGATTCTCCAGGGGGACCTAACTATGGCTACACCTTC; CDR3 protein: CATSDSPGGPNYGYTF; clone size: few; J gene: TRBJ1-2; D gene: TRBD1; V gene: TRBV24-1
CDR3 DNA: TGTGCCAGCTCCATCACTAGCGGGAGCTATGAGCAGTTCTTC; CDR3 protein: CASSITSGSYEQFF; clone size: -; J gene: TRBJ2-1; D gene: TRBD2; V gene: TRBV28
CDR3 DNA: TGTGCCAGCAGCCGTTTAGGGAGCACCGATACGCAGTATTTT; CDR3 protein: CASSRLGSTDTQYF; clone size: few; J gene: TRBJ2-3; D gene: -; V gene: TRBV11-2
CDR3 DNA: TGTGCCAGCAGTCCCCATAGCGGGAGGGCCTTCTACGAGCAGTACTTC; CDR3 protein: CASSPHSGRAFYEQYF; clone size: few; J gene: TRBJ2-7; D gene: TRBD2; V gene: TRBV27
CDR3 DNA: TGTGCCAGCGGTCTCCGTGGAGGGAAGGAGACCCAGTACTTC; CDR3 protein: CASGLRGGKETQYF; clone size: few; J gene: TRBJ2-5; D gene: -; V gene: TRBV12-3/TRBV12-4
CDR3 DNA: TGTGCCAGCAGTTTAGCATGGACACGAAGCTCCTACAATGAGCAGTTCTTC; CDR3 protein: CASSLAWTRSSYNEQFF; clone size: -; J gene: TRBJ2-1; D gene: -; V gene: TRBV12-3/TRBV12-4
CDR3 DNA: TGTGCCAGCAGCGGCGCCCCAGCCGCAGGGGGTGGCTACACCTTC; CDR3 protein: CASSGAPAAGGGYTF; clone size: few; J gene: TRBJ1-2; D gene: TRBD1; V gene: TRBV9
CDR3 DNA: TGCAGCGTCGGGACAGGGGGTTGGTACGAGCAGTACTTC; CDR3 protein: CSVGTGGWYEQYF; clone size: -; J gene: TRBJ2-7; D gene: TRBD1; V gene: TRBV29-1
CDR3 DNA: TGTGCCAGCAGTTACTCGAGATGGGACAGGGTGTACTTC; CDR3 protein: CASSYSRWDRVYF; clone size: -; J gene: TRBJ2-7; D gene: TRBD1; V gene: TRBV6-5
CDR3 DNA: TGTGCCAGCAGTTGGACAGGGAGGGTGCAGTACTTC; CDR3 protein: CASSWTGRVQYF; clone size: -; J gene: TRBJ2-7; D gene: -; V gene: TRBV6-5
CDR3 DNA: TGTGCCAGCAGTTACCGGGGGAACGGCTATGGCTACACCTTC; CDR3 protein: CASSYRGNGYGYTF; clone size: -; J gene: TRBJ1-2; D gene: -; V gene: TRBV6-5
CDR3 DNA: TGTGCCATCCTCAGCGGCAATGAGCAGTTCTTC; CDR3 protein: CAILSGNEQFF; clone size: -; J gene: TRBJ2-1; D gene: -; V gene: TRBV10-3
CDR3 DNA: TGTGCCATCAGTGAATTGGCGGGAGGAGGTACAGATACGCAGTATTTT; CDR3 protein: CAISELAGGGTDTQYF; clone size: few; J gene: TRBJ2-3; D gene: TRBD2; V gene: TRBV10-3
CDR3 DNA: TGCAGTGCCCCGACAGCTCTCGGGCAGTACTTC; CDR3 protein: CSAPTALGQYF; clone size: -; J gene: TRBJ2-7; D gene: -; V gene: TRBV20-1
CDR3 DNA: TGTGCCAGCAGTCTATACCTGGGGGGAAACACAGATACGCAGTATTTT; CDR3 protein: CASSLYLGGNTDTQYF; clone size: -; J gene: TRBJ2-3; D gene: -; V gene: TRBV12-3/TRBV12-4
CDR3 DNA: TGTGCCAGCAGTTGGGGAGGGCTTCAGCCCCAGCATTTT; CDR3 protein: CASSWGGLQPQHF; clone size: few; J gene: TRBJ1-5; D gene: -; V gene: TRBV27
CDR3 DNA: TGTGCCAGCAGCCAAGAAGTGAGGCTAGGCTATATCACATTC; CDR3 protein: CASSQEVRLGYITF; clone size: -; J gene: TRBJ2-1; D gene: -; V gene: TRBV4-2
CDR3 DNA: TGTGCCAGTAGCCATATAACAACTGAAGCTTTCTTT; CDR3 protein: CASSHITTEAFF; clone size: -; J gene: TRBJ1-1; D gene: -; V gene: TRBV19
CDR3 DNA: TGTGCCAGCAGCTCCCAAGGGGGGGACGCCGGAAACACCATATATTTT; CDR3 protein: CASSSQGGDAGNTIYF; clone size: many; J gene: TRBJ1-3; D gene: -; V gene: TRBV9
CDR3 DNA: TGCGCCAGCAGCTTTCGGGACAGGCAAGAGACCCAGTACTTC; CDR3 protein: CASSFRDRQETQYF; clone size: -; J gene: TRBJ2-5; D gene: TRBD1; V gene: TRBV4-3
CDR3 DNA: TGTGCCAGCAGTTTGAGTTTGGTAGGGGGCGGCTATGGCTACACCTTC; CDR3 protein: CASSLSLVGGGYGYTF; clone size: once; J gene: TRBJ1-2; D gene: TRBD1; V gene: TRBV12-3/TRBV12-4
CDR3 DNA: TGTGCCACCAGTGCAAGCTCTGGGGCCAACGTCCTGACTTTC; CDR3 protein: CATSASSGANVLTF; clone size: -; J gene: TRBJ2-6; D gene: -; V gene: TRBV24-1